This passage covers 32 T cell receptor beta chains from one sample sequenced in a study of patients and donors after allogeneic stem cell transplantation. One entry per CDR3 protein, called by TCRdb with MiXCR from the RT-PCR reads. The top ten hold around 53% of the sample, which has around 7,100 distinct CDR3 sequences, about 13% seen once. Sequencing was done on a sample of blood, either unsorted or a sorted T cell fraction (not recorded which). The origin of the receptors is a human donor who was either an allogeneic HSCT recipient or a stem cell or donor lymphocyte infusion donor (not recorded which). It is not recorded whose cells these are; they may come from a transplant donor.

V is TRBV15 and J is TRBJ2-3; 7 bases are shared with TRBD1. This CDR3 is 14 amino acids long. The V segment lost 4 bases and the J segment 4 bases; nucleotides outside the gene matches: 5. In germline, CDR1 is LNHNV, CDR2 YYDKDF (reference sequence). Here the CDR3 DNA reads TGTGCCACCAGCACTAGGGGGCGCGCAGATACGCAGTATTTT. Its translation is CATSTRGRADTQYF.

The chain joins TRBV5-1 to TRBJ2-7; TRBD2 is a possible D gene (7 bases). This CDR3 spans 14 amino acids. V dropped 1 base and J dropped 5 bases, with 13 bases sitting between them. CDR1 is SGHRS, CDR2 YFSETQ, per germline. The CDR3 nucleotides are TGCGCCAGCAGCTTGTCGGGGGGCCAAAACGAGCAGTACTTC. Protein product: CASSLSGGQNEQYF.

This rearrangement joins TRBV7-7 to TRBJ2-5, with a possible D match to TRBD1 (5 bases). The CDR3 has 16 amino acids. V lost 0 bases to trimming and J lost 4 bases, with 15 bases between them. Germline assignment: CDR1 SSHAT and CDR2 FNYEAQ (reference sequence). The CDR3 nucleotides read TGTGCCAGCAGCTTAGCGACGGCGGCCAGGGCAGAGACCCAGTACTTC. This gives the protein CASSLATAARAETQYF.

This clonotype was detected many times. The chain links TRBV19 to TRBJ1-1, with D uncertain. V lost 4 bases, J lost 7 bases, and 16 bases lay in between. The CDR3 contains 14 residues. The germline CDR1 and CDR2 sequences are LNHDA and SQIVND (reference sequence). The DNA for the CDR3 is TGTGCCAGTAGTAACGGCCGGGGAGCAGTTGAAGCTTTCTTT. Its protein product is CASSNGRGAVEAFF.

This clonotype showed up many times. V gene TRBV4-1 combines with J gene TRBJ2-4, with TRBD1 identical over 8 bases. The CDR3 runs 16 residues. CDR1 MGHRA and CDR2 YSYEKL come from the germline V gene. With 3 bases clipped from V and 1 base from J, the junction kept 5 bases outside the gene matches. CDR3 sequence: CASSHEDRAAKNIQYF. CDR3 DNA sequence: TGCGCCAGCAGCCATGAGGACAGGGCGGCCAAAAACATTCAGTACTTC.

The chain joins TRBV7-9 to TRBJ1-1; the D gene is possibly TRBD1 (6 bases). Trimming pared 5 bases from V and 0 bases from J, leaving 31 bases between. The CDR3 spans 21 residues. Germline loops: CDR1 SEHNR, CDR2 FQNEAQ (reference sequence). CDR3 residues: CASSTHPGGGGLVSLNTEAFF. The CDR3, as DNA: TGTGCCAGCAGCACCCACCCCGGGGGAGGGGGACTTGTGTCCTTGAACACTGAAGCTTTCTTT. Supplemented by reference TRBV7-9 and TRBJ1-1, the full variable domain reads DTGVSQNPRHKITKRGQNVTFRCDPISEHNRLYWYRQTLGQGPEFLTYFQNEAQLEKSRLLSDRFSAERPKGSFSTLEIQRTEQGDSAMYLCASSTHPGGGGLVSLNTEAFFGQGTRLTVV.

This clonotype has a count of ten or more. The chain links TRBV9 to TRBJ2-7; 10 positions agree with TRBD1. Germline CDR1 SGDLS, CDR2 YYNGEE. The CDR3 spans 16 residues. The V and J ends lost 3 bases and 3 bases, in that order; junction bases with no gene match: 9. CDR3 sequence: CASSDRQGALLYEQYF. The CDR3 DNA follows: TGTGCCAGCAGCGATCGACAGGGGGCTCTCCTCTACGAGCAGTACTTC.

The sample holds many counts of this clonotype. This rearrangement joins TRBV7-9 to TRBJ2-5; D is perhaps TRBD2 (5 bases). Trimming left V 0 bases short and J 2 bases short, with 16 bases between. Germline V gene lookup returns CDR1 SEHNR and CDR2 FQNEAQ (reference sequence). There are 17 residues in the CDR3. The CDR3, as DNA: TGTGCCAGCAGCTTAGCGATCCGGGATCTGGAACAAGAGACCCAGTACTTC. Its protein is CASSLAIRDLEQETQYF.

This clonotype came up many times. The rearrangement links TRBV24-1 to TRBJ1-2, with unresolved D. Deletions cut 2 bases from V and 4 bases from J, with 7 bases between. Germline lookup yields CDR1 KGHDR and CDR2 SFDVKD. The CDR3 spans 13 residues. The CDR3 DNA follows: TGTGCCACCAGTGATTCGGGCAGCTATGGCTACACCTTC. Its translation: CATSDSGSYGYTF.

This clonotype has a count of ten or more. This sequence joins TRBV4-3 and TRBJ2-3; no clear D. The CDR3 is made up of 14 amino acids. In germline, CDR1 is LGHNA, CDR2 YSLEER. Between the trimmed V and J ends, which lost 3 bases and 3 bases, there was a span of 10 bases. CDR3 loop: CASSQDLGTDTQYF. DNA of the CDR3: TGCGCCAGCAGCCAGGACCTGGGGACAGATACGCAGTATTTT.

This clonotype appeared a few times. The chain links TRBV10-3 to TRBJ1-1; 8 bases align to TRBD1. J gave up 0 bases and V 6 bases, and 3 bases lay outside the gene matches. Germline V CDR1 and CDR2: ENHRY, SYGVKD. The CDR3 is 14 amino acids. CDR3 DNA: TGTGCCATCAGACAGGGGGACTTGAACACTGAAGCTTTCTTT. This encodes CAIRQGDLNTEAFF.

This chain joins TRBV12-3 or TRBV12-4 and TRBJ1-6; D gene uncertain. CDR3 length: 14 amino acids. V was clipped by 6 bases and J by 0 bases, with 6 bases between them. CDR3 protein: CASRRSSYNSPLHF. CDR3 bases: TGTGCCAGCAGGAGGAGCTCCTATAATTCACCCCTCCACTTT.

This clonotype was counted a few times. CDR3: CASSLRDIPTGELFF. The CDR3 DNA follows: TGCGCCAGCAGCTTGAGGGACATTCCCACCGGGGAGCTGTTTTTT. J is TRBJ2-2 and V is TRBV5-1; possible D gene TRBD1, 6 bases. Trimming took off 1 base at V and 4 bases at J, with 11 bases between the two ends. This CDR3 has 15 residues. Germline CDR1 reads SGHRS; CDR2 reads YFSETQ. The variable domain in full, completed from reference TRBV5-1 and TRBJ2-2, reads KAGVTQTPRYLIKTRGQQVTLSCSPISGHRSVSWYQQTPGQGLQFLFEYFSETQRNKGNFPGRFSGRQFSNSRSEMNVSTLELGDSALYLCASSLRDIPTGELFFGEGSRLTVL.

This clonotype was detected only once. A much larger clone is a single base away; this may be a read error. The J gene is TRBJ2-1, the V gene TRBV20-1; TRBD1 is a possible D gene (6 bases). Germline V lookup: CDR1 DFQATT, CDR2 SNEGSKA (reference sequence). The CDR3 length is 14 residues. Trimming took off 2 bases at V and 9 bases at J, with 17 bases between the two ends. The CDR3 here is CSARRPHRAGEQFF. CDR3 sequence (DNA): TGCAGTGCTAGAAGACCGCACAGGGCGGGTGAGCAGTTCTTC.

Only a few counts were recorded for this clonotype. The chain links TRBV6-6 to TRBJ2-3; maybe TRBD1 (5 bases). Germline values: CDR1 MNHNY, CDR2 SVGAGI (reference sequence). The CDR3 has 15 amino acids. V was trimmed by 6 bases and J by 1 base, leaving 14 bases between them. As DNA, the CDR3 is TGTGCCAGCAGCTTCCCGGTGACAGGCACAGATACGCAGTATTTT. Protein: CASSFPVTGTDTQYF.

The rearrangement links TRBV7-9 to TRBJ2-3; no reliable D call. Trimming took off 5 bases at V and 4 bases at J, with 19 bases between the two ends. Germline values: CDR1 SEHNR, CDR2 FQNEAQ (reference sequence). CDR3 length: 16 residues. CDR3 sequence: CASSLLASLVADTQYF. Here the CDR3 DNA reads TGTGCCAGCAGCCTGTTGGCCTCTCTGGTGGCAGATACGCAGTATTTT.

Only a few counts were recorded for this clonotype. As DNA, the CDR3 is TGTGCCACCAAAAGGGGTGAGCAGTTCTTC. It specifies CATKRGEQFF. The chain carries TRBV7-9 and TRBJ2-1, with a weak D call TRBD1 (5 bases). Germline CDR1 SEHNR, CDR2 FQNEAQ (reference sequence). CDR3 size: 10 residues. The germline V and J ends were trimmed by 10 bases and 9 bases, with 10 bases remaining between them.

This clonotype was detected many times. The chain has TRBV7-9 and TRBJ2-7; D might be TRBD1 or TRBD2, each matching 6 bases. V dropped 1 base and J dropped 6 bases, with 22 bases sitting between them. There are 17 residues in the CDR3. Germline CDR1 and CDR2: SEHNR and FQNEAQ (reference sequence). This CDR3 reads CASSLEYGGLGSSEQYF. Here the CDR3 DNA reads TGTGCCAGCAGCTTAGAGTATGGGGGGCTAGGGTCAAGCGAGCAGTACTTC.

This clonotype was seen at least ten times. V and J are TRBV4-1 and TRBJ1-4; D unresolved. Germline V gene lookup returns CDR1 MGHRA and CDR2 YSYEKL. CDR3 length: 15 residues. Trimming shortened V by 0 bases and J by 7 bases, and 12 bases separated the two germline ends. Here the CDR3 DNA reads TGCGCCAGCAGCCAAGATTCCGGGTTTCCTGAAAAACTGTTTTTT. This translates into CASSQDSGFPEKLFF.

The chain recombines TRBV7-9 with TRBJ2-5, with TRBD1 matching over 7 bases. Unmatched junction bases numbered 8, after V lost 4 bases and J lost 3 bases. The CDR3 is made up of 15 amino acids. The germline CDR1 and CDR2 sequences are SEHNR and FQNEAQ (reference sequence). The CDR3 loop reads CASSSPTGSKETQYF. The CDR3 DNA reads as TGTGCCAGCAGCTCCCCGACAGGGAGTAAAGAGACCCAGTACTTC.

The J gene is TRBJ2-2, the V gene TRBV18; a weak D match, TRBD1 (7 bases). Germline V gives CDR1 KGHSH, CDR2 LQKENI. The CDR3 length is 20 residues. V lost 3 bases to trimming and J lost 3 bases, with 26 bases between them. The CDR3 reads CASSPRDRKLPGLHTGELFF. The CDR3 DNA follows: TGTGCCAGCTCACCCCGGGACAGAAAGCTACCGGGACTTCACACCGGGGAGCTGTTTTTT.

This clonotype was recorded at least ten times. This chain links TRBV29-1 with TRBJ2-4; the D is unclear. Trimming stripped 3 bases from V and 8 bases from J, with 8 bases between. The CDR3 is 11 amino acids. Looked up from germline, CDR1 is SQVTM and CDR2 is ANQGSEA. The CDR3 is CSVEVRDIQYF. The CDR3 nucleotides are TGCAGCGTTGAGGTCCGTGACATTCAGTACTTC. The whole variable domain, filled in from reference TRBV29-1 and TRBJ2-4, reads SAVISQKPSRDICQRGTSLTIQCQVDSQVTMMFWYRQQPGQSLTLIATANQGSEATYESGFVIDKFPISRPNLTFSTLTVSNMSPEDSSIYLCSVEVRDIQYFGAGTRLSVL.

This clonotype was counted at least ten times. The CDR3 sequence is CASSLVGGDNEQFF. For the CDR3, the DNA is TGTGCCAGCAGCTTAGTTGGTGGGGACAATGAGCAGTTCTTC. The genes are TRBV7-2 and TRBJ2-1; no clear D gene. Deletions cut 1 base from V and 5 bases from J, with 9 bases between. Germline-derived CDR1 and CDR2 are SGHTA and FQGNSA. There are 14 residues in the CDR3. The full variable domain, its missing parts supplied by reference TRBV7-2 and TRBJ2-1, is GAGVSQSPSNKVTEKGKDVELRCDPISGHTALYWYRQSLGQGLEFLIYFQGNSAPDKSGLPSDRFSAERTGGSVSTLTIQRTQQEDSAVYLCASSLVGGDNEQFFGPGTRLTVL.

V is TRBV28 and J is TRBJ2-4, with D tentatively TRBD1 (5 bases). The CDR3 has 14 residues. The V end lost 8 bases, the J end lost 7 bases, and 18 bases lay between the germline ends. Germline CDR1 is MDHEN and CDR2 is SYDVKM. The DNA of the CDR3 is TGTGCCAGCGAGGCCCCCAGGGAAGGGAACATTCAGTACTTC. It yields the protein CASEAPREGNIQYF.

The V and J genes are TRBV5-1 and TRBJ2-5; no firm D call. Looked up from germline, CDR1 is SGHRS and CDR2 is YFSETQ. Between the trimmed V and J ends, which lost 3 bases and 4 bases, there was a span of 7 bases. The CDR3 has 12 amino acids. The DNA of the CDR3 is TGCGCCAGCAGCTCCGCATTAGAGACCCAGTACTTC. Encoded protein: CASSSALETQYF.

This chain uses TRBV5-1 with TRBJ2-7; D unclear. The ends were cut back, 1 base at V and 6 bases at J, with 11 bases in the middle. The CDR3 is made up of 13 amino acids. CDR1 is SGHRS and CDR2 is YFSETQ in the germline V gene. The CDR3 DNA sequence: TGCGCCAGCAGCTTGAATACGGGTGGCGAGCAGTACTTC. Its protein is CASSLNTGGEQYF. Drawing the rest from reference TRBV5-1 and TRBJ2-7, the complete variable domain is KAGVTQTPRYLIKTRGQQVTLSCSPISGHRSVSWYQQTPGQGLQFLFEYFSETQRNKGNFPGRFSGRQFSNSRSEMNVSTLELGDSALYLCASSLNTGGEQYFGPGTRLTVT.

The chain is built from TRBV11-2 and TRBJ2-7, with 10 bases lining up with TRBD1. Losses at the gene ends were 5 bases for V and 0 bases for J; bases not matched to a gene: 7. CDR1 SGHAT and CDR2 FQNNGV come from the germline V gene. The CDR3 consists of 16 residues. In DNA, the CDR3 is TGTGCCAGCAGCCCCAGGACAGGGGGGTTCTCCTACGAGCAGTACTTC. It codes for CASSPRTGGFSYEQYF.

This sequence joins TRBV7-2 and TRBJ2-5; the D gene is possibly TRBD1 (6 bases). The CDR3 covers 13 residues. Per germline, CDR1 SGHTA and CDR2 FQGNSA. Trimming removed 4 bases at V and 2 bases at J, with 8 bases between. CDR3 sequence (DNA): TGTGCCAGCAGCTGGGGGACACAAGAGACCCAGTACTTC. As protein: CASSWGTQETQYF.

This clonotype was detected many times. The CDR3 region is CASSYSWGGGARVSSYNEQFF. The DNA of the CDR3 is TGTGCCAGCAGTTACTCATGGGGCGGGGGCGCGAGGGTGAGCTCCTACAATGAGCAGTTCTTC. The V call is TRBV6-2 or TRBV6-3, the J call TRBJ2-1, with D perhaps TRBD2 (7 bases). In germline, CDR1 is MNHEY, CDR2 SVGEGT. The CDR3 runs 21 residues. Trimming removed 0 bases from V and 0 bases from J, with 24 bases in between.

This clonotype was picked up many times. The chain carries TRBV20-1 and TRBJ1-5; no firm D call. The CDR3 runs to 13 residues. Trimming cost V 6 bases and J 2 bases, with 11 bases left between them. Germline V gene sequence: CDR1 DFQATT, CDR2 SNEGSKA (reference sequence). The CDR3 is CSAGPKGNQPQHF. The DNA of the CDR3 is TGCAGTGCCGGGCCGAAGGGCAATCAGCCCCAGCATTTT.

The table lists this clonotype with many counts. The chain links TRBV7-2 to TRBJ1-6, with 7 nucleotides matching TRBD1. CDR1 and CDR2 from the germline V gene are SGHTA and FQGNSA. J gave up 4 bases and V 4 bases, and 1 base lay outside the gene matches. This CDR3 spans 14 amino acids. CDR3 loop: CASSSGQYNSPLHF. CDR3 DNA sequence: TGTGCCAGCAGCTCGGGACAGTATAATTCACCCCTCCACTTT.

The V gene is TRBV19, the J gene TRBJ2-7, with TRBD2 matching over 7 bases. Germline loops: CDR1 LNHDA, CDR2 SQIVND (reference sequence). This CDR3 spans 15 amino acids. The J segment lost 0 bases and the V segment lost 1 base, leaving 3 bases of the junction unmatched. The CDR3 bases are TGTGCCAGTAGTATAGGGGGAGGGGACTCCTACGAGCAGTACTTC. Translating gives CASSIGGGDSYEQYF.